Presented here are 29 T cell receptor beta chains from one specimen sequenced in a study of T-cell reconstitution after alpha-beta-depleted transplantation in children. The TCRbeta library incorporated unique molecular identifiers. TCRdb re-called the PCR reads through MiXCR, storing one row per CDR3 protein. The table lists about 1,000,000 distinct CDR3 sequences, about 26% of them singletons. Material: PBMCs, mostly from graft donor cells, obtained 360 days after TCRalphabeta/CD19-depleted stem cell transplant. These receptor sequences come from a boy in the first two years of life who had a stem cell transplant for SCID, so the T cells may come from the graft donor.

The chain is built from TRBV7-3 and TRBJ2-6; either TRBD1 or TRBD2 may fit D (5 bases each). The germline CDR1 and CDR2 sequences are SGHTA and FQGTGA. The CDR3 covers 16 residues. The V and J ends lost 0 bases and 2 bases respectively, with 8 bases between them. CDR3 in amino acids: CASSLTGDPGANVLTF. The DNA of the CDR3 is TGTGCCAGCAGCTTAACTGGGGACCCTGGGGCCAACGTCCTGACTTTC.

Many counts were recorded for this clonotype. The chain is built from TRBV13 and TRBJ2-7; the D is unclear. Trimming left V 4 bases short and J 0 bases short, with 10 bases between. Germline loops: CDR1 PRHDT, CDR2 FYEKMQ (reference sequence). The CDR3 is made up of 14 amino acids. The CDR3 DNA is TGTGCCAGCAGCTCATGGACGGACTCCTACGAGCAGTACTTC. Residues: CASSSWTDSYEQYF.

This chain connects TRBV20-1 to TRBJ2-3; no clear D. The length of the CDR3 is 15 residues. The V gene lost 4 bases and the J gene lost 1 base, with 15 bases spanning the gap. CDR1 is DFQATT, CDR2 SNEGSKA, per germline (reference sequence). Here the CDR3 reads CSATSRLWGTDTQYF. CDR3 coding DNA: TGCAGTGCTACATCGAGGCTTTGGGGCACAGATACGCAGTATTTT.

This clonotype turned up a few times. The CDR3 DNA sequence: TGTGCCAGCAGCGTACGCGGGGGCCTCAACACCGGGGAGCTGTTTTTT. This encodes CASSVRGGLNTGELFF. The chain uses TRBV9 and TRBJ2-2; TRBD2 is a possible D gene (7 bases). Germline-derived CDR1 and CDR2 are SGDLS and YYNGEE. V was shortened by 1 base and J by 2 bases, with 12 bases between the two germline ends. The CDR3 has 16 amino acids. Supplemented by reference TRBV9 and TRBJ2-2, the full variable domain reads DSGVTQTPKHLITATGQRVTLRCSPRSGDLSVYWYQQSLDQGLQFLIQYYNGEERAKGNILERFSAQQFPDLHSELNLSSLELGDSALYFCASSVRGGLNTGELFFGEGSRLTVL.

This clonotype was detected only a few times. The chain has TRBV5-1 and TRBJ1-2; tentative D call: TRBD1 (5 bases). The CDR3 totals 16 residues. CDR1 is SGHRS, CDR2 YFSETQ, per germline. Trimming took 0 bases from V and 0 from J, leaving 12 bases between them. This CDR3 reads CASSLAEGPANYGYTF. The CDR3 DNA reads TGCGCCAGCAGCTTGGCCGAGGGGCCAGCTAACTATGGCTACACCTTC.

A few counts support this clonotype. V and J are TRBV11-1 and TRBJ2-5; 9 bases align to TRBD1. This CDR3 region has 15 residues. V trimming: 5 bases; J trimming: 3 bases; junction bases outside the gene matches: 7. Germline CDR1 reads SGHAT; CDR2 reads FQDESV (reference sequence). Here the CDR3 DNA reads TGTGCCAGCAGCCAAGGCCGGACAGGGGAAGAGACCCAGTACTTC. Translated, it gives CASSQGRTGEETQYF.

This clonotype appeared a few times. The chain links TRBV5-1 to TRBJ2-1; D is unclear. This CDR3 is 14 amino acids long. CDR1 and CDR2 from the germline V gene are SGHRS and YFSETQ. V was trimmed by 9 bases and J by 0 bases, leaving 13 bases between them. Here the CDR3 reads CATRPHLSYNEQFF. The DNA of the CDR3 is TGCGCCACCAGGCCCCACCTCTCCTACAATGAGCAGTTCTTC.

This clonotype occurred a few times. V gene TRBV6-6 combines with J gene TRBJ1-4, with D hard to call. The V end lost 0 bases, the J end lost 8 bases, and 4 bases lay between the germline ends. This CDR3 contains 12 residues. Germline CDR1 and CDR2: MNHNY and SVGAGI (reference sequence). CDR3 sequence reads: CASSYSVEKLFF. Written as DNA, the CDR3 is TGTGCCAGCAGTTACTCTGTAGAAAAACTGTTTTTT.

The rearrangement joins TRBV20-1 to TRBJ2-1; 9 bases are shared with TRBD2. The CDR3 is made up of 15 amino acids. The germline CDR1 and CDR2 sequences are DFQATT and SNEGSKA (reference sequence). Losses at the gene ends were 4 bases for V and 6 bases for J; bases not matched to a gene: 10. Written as DNA, the CDR3 is TGCAGTGCTATAAAGCGGGGGGTCAGAGGCAATGAGCAGTTCTTC. Its protein is CSAIKRGVRGNEQFF.

Only a few counts were recorded for this clonotype. This rearrangement joins TRBV20-1 to TRBJ2-4; perhaps TRBD2 as D (6 bases). Germline CDR1 DFQATT, CDR2 SNEGSKA (reference sequence). V shed 0 bases and J shed 0 bases, with 9 bases lying between them. This CDR3 contains 15 residues. The CDR3 coding sequence is TGCAGTGCTAGAGATGGGGGACTAGCCAAAAACATTCAGTACTTC. Amino acids: CSARDGGLAKNIQYF.

The rearrangement joins TRBV7-9 to TRBJ1-5; a possible D gene is TRBD1 (5 bases). The germline V gene has CDR1 SEHNR and CDR2 FQNEAQ (reference sequence). CDR3 length: 16 amino acids. Trimming took 2 bases from V and 4 from J, leaving 15 bases between them. The CDR3 here is CASSLSWQGENQPQHF. The CDR3 nucleotides read TGTGCCAGCAGCTTATCCTGGCAGGGCGAAAATCAGCCCCAGCATTTT.

This clonotype was picked up one time. The gene calls are TRBV3-1 and TRBJ2-2; no firm D call. V shed 3 bases and J shed 0 bases, with 8 bases lying between them. The CDR3 contains 15 residues. The germline V gene encodes CDR1 LGHDT and CDR2 YNNKEL (reference sequence). CDR3 sequence (DNA): TGTGCCAGCAGCCAGGGGTATCCGAACACCGGGGAGCTGTTTTTT. It yields the protein CASSQGYPNTGELFF.

This chain joins TRBV15 and TRBJ2-5, with no clear D. With 0 bases removed from V and 5 bases from J, the gap between germline ends came to 7 bases. CDR3 length: 13 residues. Germline values: CDR1 LNHNV, CDR2 YYDKDF (reference sequence). The CDR3 loop is CATSRDEDETQYF. Here the CDR3 DNA reads TGTGCCACCAGCAGAGATGAGGACGAGACCCAGTACTTC.

V and J are TRBV5-6 and TRBJ2-5; the D is unclear. CDR3 length: 13 amino acids. The V end lost 6 bases, the J end lost 0 bases, and 9 bases lay between the germline ends. The V gene's germline CDR1 is SGHDT and CDR2 YYEEEE. CDR3 nucleotide sequence: TGTGCCAGCACCTCAGTTCACCAAGAGACCCAGTACTTC. It codes for CASTSVHQETQYF.

This clonotype was counted only a few times. This chain uses TRBV4-2 with TRBJ1-1; perhaps TRBD1 as D (5 bases). The CDR3 covers 16 residues. V lost 4 bases and J 1 base, leaving 16 bases between the germline ends. CDR1 is LGHNA, CDR2 YNFKEQ, per germline. CDR3 DNA: TGTGCCAGCAGCCCCGTCCATGGAGGGGCGAACACTGAAGCTTTCTTT. Amino acid sequence: CASSPVHGGANTEAFF.

This chain connects TRBV11-2 to TRBJ2-7; D uncertain. The germline V and J ends were trimmed by 2 bases and 2 bases, with 19 bases remaining between them. The length of the CDR3 is 17 residues. Per germline, CDR1 SGHAT and CDR2 FQNNGV. This CDR3 reads CASSLYLGKRSPYEQYF. The CDR3 region has the DNA TGTGCCAGCAGCTTATACTTGGGAAAAAGAAGCCCCTACGAGCAGTACTTC.

This clonotype was seen only a few times. This rearrangement joins TRBV6-1 to TRBJ2-7; the D gene is possibly TRBD1 (6 bases). CDR3 length equals 14 residues. CDR1 is MNHNS and CDR2 is SASEGT in the germline V gene. Trimming cost V 4 bases and J 6 bases, with 16 bases left between them. The CDR3 loop reads CASSGQVWGSEQYF. DNA of the CDR3: TGTGCCAGCAGTGGACAGGTCTGGGGCTCCGAGCAGTACTTC.

This clonotype turned up a few times. The CDR3 is CASSLNRGDRRFEETQYF. CDR3 bases: TGCGCCAGCAGCCTAAACCGGGGAGACAGGCGGTTCGAAGAGACCCAGTACTTC. The rearrangement joins TRBV4-1 to TRBJ2-5; D may be TRBD1 (6 bases). The V end was cut by 4 bases, the J end by 3 bases, with 24 bases between. There are 18 residues in the CDR3. Germline values: CDR1 MGHRA, CDR2 YSYEKL.

The table lists this clonotype with many counts. This sequence joins TRBV4-1 and TRBJ2-2; the D gene is possibly TRBD1 (6 bases). CDR1 is MGHRA and CDR2 is YSYEKL in the germline V gene. The CDR3 sequence is 13 residues long. V lost 9 bases and J lost 7, with 15 bases in between. DNA for the CDR3: TGCGCCAGTGCCCTACAGGGAAGCGGGGAGCTGTTTTTT. Protein: CASALQGSGELFF.

This clonotype has more than one count but fewer than ten. The rearrangement uses TRBV5-8 and TRBJ2-1; possible D gene TRBD2, 7 bases. CDR1 is SGHTS and CDR2 is YDEGEE in the germline V gene. Trimming removed 3 bases at V and 9 bases at J, with 25 bases between. This CDR3 comprises 17 residues. The CDR3 DNA is TGTGCCAGCAGCTCCCGTCGGGGGGCCGTAAACATTATTGAGCAGTTCTTC. Amino acid sequence: CASSSRRGAVNIIEQFF.

This clonotype was counted only a few times. The chain joins TRBV29-1 to TRBJ2-3, with TRBD2 matching over 9 bases. V was clipped by 7 bases and J by 1 base; unmatched bases: 3. In germline, CDR1 is SQVTM, CDR2 ANQGSEA. This CDR3 has 13 residues. For the CDR3, the DNA is TGCAGCGCACGGACTAGCGGCACAGATACGCAGTATTTT. Protein product: CSARTSGTDTQYF.

CDR3 residues: CASSPSWPVQPQHF. CDR3 nucleotides: TGTGCCAGTAGTCCCTCGTGGCCGGTGCAGCCCCAGCATTTT. J is TRBJ1-5 and V is TRBV19; D not certain. Germline V gene sequence: CDR1 LNHDA, CDR2 SQIVND (reference sequence). Deletions cut 5 bases from V and 7 bases from J, with 15 bases between. This CDR3 region has 14 residues.

This clonotype was observed a few times. CDR3 protein: CSARPLAGGNQETQYF. The CDR3 DNA follows: TGCAGTGCTAGGCCTCTAGCGGGGGGAAACCAAGAGACCCAGTACTTC. The chain couples TRBV20-1 to TRBJ2-5, with 11 bases lining up with TRBD2. The CDR3 contains 16 residues. With 3 bases clipped from V and 0 bases from J, the junction kept 6 bases outside the gene matches. Germline V gene sequence: CDR1 DFQATT, CDR2 SNEGSKA (reference sequence).

A few counts support this clonotype. The chain couples TRBV7-2 to TRBJ2-2; 9 bases are shared with TRBD1. Unmatched junction bases numbered 9, after V lost 7 bases and J lost 6 bases. The germline V gene has CDR1 SGHTA and CDR2 FQGNSA. The CDR3 has 15 residues. The CDR3 loop reads CASTRGTGKAGELFF. The DNA of the CDR3 is TGTGCCAGCACACGGGGGACAGGGAAAGCCGGGGAGCTGTTTTTT.

Remarks on this clonotype: The junction differs from germline at one of its ends, possibly a read error. V usage is TRBV12-3 or TRBV12-4 and J usage is TRBJ2-4; 15 bases agree with TRBD2. The CDR3 is made up of 14 amino acids. CDR3 bases: TGTGCCAGCAGTTTTGGACTAGCGGGGGGGACCGGTCACTTC. This gives the protein CASSFGLAGGTGHF.

The chain employs TRBV29-1 and TRBJ2-5; D may correspond to TRBD1 or TRBD2 (5 bases each). The CDR3 is 12 residues long. The germline V gene encodes CDR1 SQVTM and CDR2 ANQGSEA. The CDR3 region has the DNA TGCAGTCTCCAGAGGGGCCGAGAGACCCAGTACTTC. Protein: CSLQRGRETQYF. The entire variable domain, with the rest obtained from reference TRBV29-1 and TRBJ2-5, is as follows: SAVISQKPSRDICQRGTSLTIQCQVDSQVTMMFWYRQQPGQSLTLIATANQGSEATYESGFVIDKFPISRPNLTFSTLTVSNMSPEDSSIYLCSLQRGRETQYFGPGTRLLVL.

The chain has TRBV5-1 and TRBJ2-7; D is unresolved. Trimming pared 6 bases from V and 2 bases from J, leaving 15 bases between. Germline assignment: CDR1 SGHRS and CDR2 YFSETQ. The CDR3 consists of 14 residues. DNA for the CDR3: TGCGCCAGCATTAGTAGGCAGAGTGCCTACGAGCAGTACTTC. It translates to CASISRQSAYEQYF.

V gene TRBV15 combines with J gene TRBJ2-7; no reliable D call. CDR3 length: 14 residues. Between the trimmed V and J ends, which lost 0 bases and 6 bases, there was a span of 12 bases. Germline V gene sequence: CDR1 LNHNV, CDR2 YYDKDF (reference sequence). DNA for the CDR3: TGTGCCACCAGCAGAGATGAATGGTCCGTCGAGCAGTACTTC. Translating gives CATSRDEWSVEQYF. Using reference TRBV15 and TRBJ2-7 for the parts outside the CDR3, the full variable domain is DAMVIQNPRYQVTQFGKPVTLSCSQTLNHNVMYWYQQKSSQAPKLLFHYYDKDFNNEADTPDNFQSRRPNTSFCFLDIRSPGLGDTAMYLCATSRDEWSVEQYFGPGTRLTVT.

V usage is TRBV19 and J usage is TRBJ1-5, with 7 bases that match TRBD1. V shed 1 base, J shed 1 base, and the junction held 4 bases outside the gene matches. Per germline, CDR1 LNHDA and CDR2 SQIVND (reference sequence). There are 16 residues in the CDR3. CDR3 loop: CASSIVGTVSNQPQHF. Here the CDR3 DNA reads TGTGCCAGTAGTATAGTCGGGACAGTGAGCAATCAGCCCCAGCATTTT.